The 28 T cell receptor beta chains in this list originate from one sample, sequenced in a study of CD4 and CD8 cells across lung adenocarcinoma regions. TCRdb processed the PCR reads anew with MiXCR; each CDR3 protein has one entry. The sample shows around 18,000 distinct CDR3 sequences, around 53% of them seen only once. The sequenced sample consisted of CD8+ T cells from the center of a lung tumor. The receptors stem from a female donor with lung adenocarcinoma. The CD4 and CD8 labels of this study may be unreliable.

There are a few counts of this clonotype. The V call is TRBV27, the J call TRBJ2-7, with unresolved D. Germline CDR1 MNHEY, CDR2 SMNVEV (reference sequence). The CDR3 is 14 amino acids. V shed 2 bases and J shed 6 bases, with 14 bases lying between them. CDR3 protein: CASSLRRAGFEQYF. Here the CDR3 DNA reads TGTGCCAGCAGTTTAAGGCGCGCCGGGTTCGAGCAGTACTTC.

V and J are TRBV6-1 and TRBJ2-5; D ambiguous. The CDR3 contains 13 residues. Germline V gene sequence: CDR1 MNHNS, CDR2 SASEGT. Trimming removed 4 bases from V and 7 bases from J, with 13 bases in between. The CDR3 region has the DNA TGTGCCAGCAGTGCAACTCCGGTAGGGACCCAGTACTTC. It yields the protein CASSATPVGTQYF.

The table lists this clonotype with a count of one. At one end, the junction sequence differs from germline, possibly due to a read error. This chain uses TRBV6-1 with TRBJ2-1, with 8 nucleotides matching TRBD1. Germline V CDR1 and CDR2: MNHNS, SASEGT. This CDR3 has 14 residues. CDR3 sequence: CASKGQGGPGELYF. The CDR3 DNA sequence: TGTGCCAGCAAAGGACAGGGTGGGCCCGGGGAGCTGTACTTC.

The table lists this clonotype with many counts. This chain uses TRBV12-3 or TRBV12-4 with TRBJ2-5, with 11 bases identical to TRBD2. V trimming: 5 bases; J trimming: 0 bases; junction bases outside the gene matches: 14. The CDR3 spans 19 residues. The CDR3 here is CASSPGGTSGYIYQETQYF. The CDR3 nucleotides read TGTGCCAGCAGTCCGGGGGGGACTAGCGGATATATCTACCAAGAGACCCAGTACTTC.

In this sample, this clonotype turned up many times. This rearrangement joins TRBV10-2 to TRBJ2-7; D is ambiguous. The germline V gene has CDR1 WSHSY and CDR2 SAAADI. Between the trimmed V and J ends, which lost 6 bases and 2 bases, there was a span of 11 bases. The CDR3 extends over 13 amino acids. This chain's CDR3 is CASSTIFAYEQYF. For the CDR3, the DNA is TGCGCCAGCAGCACTATTTTTGCCTACGAGCAGTACTTC.

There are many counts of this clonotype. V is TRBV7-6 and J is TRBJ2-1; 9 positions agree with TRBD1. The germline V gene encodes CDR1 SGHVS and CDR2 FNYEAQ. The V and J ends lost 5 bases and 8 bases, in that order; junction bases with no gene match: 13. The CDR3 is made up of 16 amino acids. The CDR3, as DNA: TGTGCCAGCAGCACCACGGGACAGGGTTCTATCGATGAGCAGTTCTTC. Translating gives CASSTTGQGSIDEQFF.

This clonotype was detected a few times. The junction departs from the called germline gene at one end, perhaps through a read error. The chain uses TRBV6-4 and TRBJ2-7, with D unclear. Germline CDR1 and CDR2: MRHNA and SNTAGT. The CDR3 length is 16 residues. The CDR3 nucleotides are TGTGCCAGCTTCCGTGAGCGACGCTCAAGCTCCTACGAGCAGTACTTT. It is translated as CASFRERRSSSYEQYF.

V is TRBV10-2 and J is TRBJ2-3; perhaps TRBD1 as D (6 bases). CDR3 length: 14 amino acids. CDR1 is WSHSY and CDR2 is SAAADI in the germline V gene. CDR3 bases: TGCGCGGGCAGTGGGGGCGGTGACGGAAGGGCGCAGTATTTT. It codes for CAGSGGGDGRAQYF.

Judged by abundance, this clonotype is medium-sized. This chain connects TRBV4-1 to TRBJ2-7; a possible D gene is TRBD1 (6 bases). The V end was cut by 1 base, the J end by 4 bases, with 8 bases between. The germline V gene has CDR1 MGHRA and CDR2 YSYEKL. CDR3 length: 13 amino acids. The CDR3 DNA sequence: TGCGCCAGCAGCCAAGGGGACACATACGAGCAGTACTTC. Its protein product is CASSQGDTYEQYF.

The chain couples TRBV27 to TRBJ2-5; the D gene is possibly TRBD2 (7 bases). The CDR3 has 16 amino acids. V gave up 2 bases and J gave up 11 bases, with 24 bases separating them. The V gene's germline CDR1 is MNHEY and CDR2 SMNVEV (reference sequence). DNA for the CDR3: TGTGCCAGCAGTTTAGTGGCGGGGGCGCTCCCAGATACGCAGTACTTC. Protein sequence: CASSLVAGALPDTQYF.

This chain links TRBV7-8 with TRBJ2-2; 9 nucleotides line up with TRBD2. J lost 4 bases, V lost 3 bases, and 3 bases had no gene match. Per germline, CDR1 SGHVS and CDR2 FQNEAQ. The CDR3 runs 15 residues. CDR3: CASSFSGSSTGELFF. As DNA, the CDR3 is TGTGCCAGCAGCTTTAGCGGGAGCAGCACCGGGGAGCTGTTTTTT.

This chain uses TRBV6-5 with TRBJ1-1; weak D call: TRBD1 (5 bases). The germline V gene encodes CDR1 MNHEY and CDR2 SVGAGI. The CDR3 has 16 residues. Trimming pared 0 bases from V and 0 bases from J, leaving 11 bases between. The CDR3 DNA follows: TGTGCCAGCAGTTACTCGAGGGGAGGGGTGAACACTGAAGCTTTCTTT. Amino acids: CASSYSRGGVNTEAFF.

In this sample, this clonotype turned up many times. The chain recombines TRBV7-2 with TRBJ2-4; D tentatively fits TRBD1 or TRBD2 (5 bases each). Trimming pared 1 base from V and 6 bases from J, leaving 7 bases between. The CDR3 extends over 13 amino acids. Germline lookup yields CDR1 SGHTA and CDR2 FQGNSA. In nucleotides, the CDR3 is TGTGCCAGCAGCTTAGGGGACGGAAACATTCAGTACTTC. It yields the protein CASSLGDGNIQYF.

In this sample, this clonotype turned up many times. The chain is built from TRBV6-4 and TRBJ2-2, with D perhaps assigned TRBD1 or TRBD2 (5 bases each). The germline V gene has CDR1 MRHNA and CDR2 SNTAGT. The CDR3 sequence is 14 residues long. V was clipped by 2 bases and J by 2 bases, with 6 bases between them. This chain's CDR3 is CASSDGDNTGELFF. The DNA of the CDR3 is TGTGCCAGCAGTGACGGGGACAACACCGGGGAGCTGTTTTTT.

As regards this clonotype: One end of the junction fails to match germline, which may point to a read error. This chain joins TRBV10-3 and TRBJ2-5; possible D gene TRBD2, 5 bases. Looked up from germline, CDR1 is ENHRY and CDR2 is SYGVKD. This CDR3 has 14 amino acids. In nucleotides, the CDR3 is TGTGCCATCAGCCGGACCCGCGGGTCGGAGACCCAGTCTTTC. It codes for CAISRTRGSETQSF.

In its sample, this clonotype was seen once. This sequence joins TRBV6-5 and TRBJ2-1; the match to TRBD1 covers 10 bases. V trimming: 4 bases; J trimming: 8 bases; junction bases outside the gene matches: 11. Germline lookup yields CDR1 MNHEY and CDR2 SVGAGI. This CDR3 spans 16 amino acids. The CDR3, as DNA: TGTGCCAGCAGTTCCCCCAGGGGGACAGGGGTGGATGAGCAGTTCTTC. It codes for CASSSPRGTGVDEQFF.

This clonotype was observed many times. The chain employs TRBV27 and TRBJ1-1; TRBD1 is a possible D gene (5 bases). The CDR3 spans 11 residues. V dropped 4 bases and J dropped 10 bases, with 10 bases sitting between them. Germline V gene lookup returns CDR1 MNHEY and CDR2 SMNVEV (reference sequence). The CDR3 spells CASSSRTRAFF. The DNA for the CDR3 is TGTGCCAGCAGTTCACGGACAAGAGCTTTCTTT.

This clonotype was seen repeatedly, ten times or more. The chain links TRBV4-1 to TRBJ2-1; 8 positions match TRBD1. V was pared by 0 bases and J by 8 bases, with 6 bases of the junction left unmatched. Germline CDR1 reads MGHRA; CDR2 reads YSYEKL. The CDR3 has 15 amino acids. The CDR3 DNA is TGCGCCAGCAGCCAAGATCCGGACAGGGTGTATGAGCAGTTCTTC. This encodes CASSQDPDRVYEQFF.

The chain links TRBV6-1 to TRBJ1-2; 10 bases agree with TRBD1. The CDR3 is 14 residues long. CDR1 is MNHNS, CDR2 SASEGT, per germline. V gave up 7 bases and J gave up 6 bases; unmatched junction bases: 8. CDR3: CASKPSGQGHGYTF. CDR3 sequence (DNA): TGTGCCAGCAAACCTTCGGGACAGGGGCATGGCTACACCTTC.

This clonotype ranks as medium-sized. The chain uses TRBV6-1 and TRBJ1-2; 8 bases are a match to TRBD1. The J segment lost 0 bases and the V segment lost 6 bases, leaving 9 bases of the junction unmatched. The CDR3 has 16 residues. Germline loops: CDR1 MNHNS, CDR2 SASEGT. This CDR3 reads CASSKRQGTANYGYTF. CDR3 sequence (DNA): TGTGCCAGCAGCAAAAGACAGGGGACAGCTAACTATGGCTACACCTTC.

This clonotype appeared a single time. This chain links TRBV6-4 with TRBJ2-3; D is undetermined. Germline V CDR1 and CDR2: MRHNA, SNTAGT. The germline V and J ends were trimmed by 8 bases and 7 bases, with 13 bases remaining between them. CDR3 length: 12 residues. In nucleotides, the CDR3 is TGTGCCAGCCCCCCCCCCTCGTATACGCAGTATTTT. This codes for CASPPPSYTQYF.

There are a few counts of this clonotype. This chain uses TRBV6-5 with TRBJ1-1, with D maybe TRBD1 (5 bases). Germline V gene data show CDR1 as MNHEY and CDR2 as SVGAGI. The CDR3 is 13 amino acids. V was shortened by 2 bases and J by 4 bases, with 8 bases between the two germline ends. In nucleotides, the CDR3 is TGTGCCAGCAGTTACCGGAGGGGCACTGAAGCTTTCTTT. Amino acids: CASSYRRGTEAFF.

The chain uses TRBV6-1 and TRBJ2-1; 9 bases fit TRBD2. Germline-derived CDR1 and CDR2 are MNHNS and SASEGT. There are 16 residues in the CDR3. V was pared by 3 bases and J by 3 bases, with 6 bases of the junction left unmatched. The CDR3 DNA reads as TGTGCCAGCAGTGACAGTTTAGCGGGAGTCTACAATGAGCAGTTCTTC. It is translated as CASSDSLAGVYNEQFF.

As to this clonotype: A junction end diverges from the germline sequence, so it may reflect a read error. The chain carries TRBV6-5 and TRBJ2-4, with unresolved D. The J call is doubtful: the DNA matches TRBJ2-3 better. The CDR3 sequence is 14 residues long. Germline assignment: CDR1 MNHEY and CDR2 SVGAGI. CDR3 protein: CASSLPWAKDTQYF. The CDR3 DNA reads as TGTGCCAGCAGTTTACCGTGGGCCAAAGATACTCAGTATTTT.

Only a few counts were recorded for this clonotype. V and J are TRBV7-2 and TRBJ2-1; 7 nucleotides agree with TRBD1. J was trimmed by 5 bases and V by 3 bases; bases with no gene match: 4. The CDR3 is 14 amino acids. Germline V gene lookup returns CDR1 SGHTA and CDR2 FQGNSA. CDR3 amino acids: CASSFRTGDNEQFF. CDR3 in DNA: TGTGCCAGCAGCTTTCGTACAGGGGACAATGAGCAGTTCTTC.

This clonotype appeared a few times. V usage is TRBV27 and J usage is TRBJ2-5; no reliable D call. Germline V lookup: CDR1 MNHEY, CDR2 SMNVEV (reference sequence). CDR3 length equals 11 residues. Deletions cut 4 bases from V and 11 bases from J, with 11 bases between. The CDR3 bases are TGTGCCAGCAGTTCCGGGTGGGCGCAGTACTTC. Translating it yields CASSSGWAQYF.

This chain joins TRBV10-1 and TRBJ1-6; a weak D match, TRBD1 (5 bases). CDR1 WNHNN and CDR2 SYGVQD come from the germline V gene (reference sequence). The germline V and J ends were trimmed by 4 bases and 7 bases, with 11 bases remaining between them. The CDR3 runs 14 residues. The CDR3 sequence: CASSAGTLNSPLHF. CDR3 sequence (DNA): TGCGCCAGCAGTGCCGGGACTCTAAATTCACCCCTCCACTTT.

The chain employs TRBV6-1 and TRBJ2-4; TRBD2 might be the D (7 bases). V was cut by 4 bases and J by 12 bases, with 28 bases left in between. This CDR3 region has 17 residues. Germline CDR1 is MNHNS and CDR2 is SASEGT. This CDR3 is CASSAGGGGQDQDTQYF. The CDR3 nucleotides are TGTGCCAGCAGTGCGGGGGGCGGGGGCCAGGACCAAGACACTCAGTACTTC.